This passage covers 28 T cell receptor beta chains from one sample sequenced in a study of blood T cells in healthy people across ages. The use of a sample-barcoded 5' primer and a J-beta primer mix characterized a second PCR of roughly 6 to 11 cycles. TCRdb independently ran MiXCR on the 5' RACE reads; one entry per CDR3 protein. Of hundreds of thousands of distinct CDR3 sequences listed, less than 45% are singletons. The specimen was blood. Receptors were obtained from an elderly man in good health.

This clonotype occurred a few times. The V call is TRBV7-2, the J call TRBJ2-1, with TRBD2 identical over 7 bases. The CDR3 is 13 residues long. The junction had 0 bases not matched to a gene; V was cut back by 3 bases and J by 4 bases. Germline assignment: CDR1 SGHTA and CDR2 FQGNSA. The CDR3 nucleotides read TGTGCCAGCAGCTTCGGGGGGTACAATGAGCAGTTCTTC. Translating it yields CASSFGGYNEQFF.

This clonotype occurred a few times. As DNA, the CDR3 is TGTGCCAGCAGCGCCCCCAGGGGAGCTGGGGCCAACGTCCTGACTTTC. It encodes CASSAPRGAGANVLTF. The gene calls are TRBV7-2 and TRBJ2-6, with D possibly matching TRBD1 (6 bases). This CDR3 has 16 residues. V was shortened by 5 bases and J by 2 bases, with 13 bases between the two germline ends. CDR1 and CDR2 from the germline V gene are SGHTA and FQGNSA.

About this clonotype: This sequence may be a read error, since a much larger clone differs from it by one base. The genes are TRBV5-1 and TRBJ2-5; D not resolved. The V end was cut by 4 bases, the J end by 13 bases, with 17 bases between. CDR1 SGHRS and CDR2 YFSETQ come from the germline V gene. The CDR3 sequence is 12 residues long. The CDR3 here is CASSLQSEYLYF. The DNA for the CDR3 is TGCGCCAGCAGCCTACAATCCGAATATCTGTACTTC.

This chain links TRBV6-2 or TRBV6-3 with TRBJ2-5; 7 bases match TRBD2. The CDR3 loop spans 14 amino acids. With 5 bases clipped from V and 7 bases from J, the junction kept 10 bases outside the gene matches. Germline assignment: CDR1 MNHEY and CDR2 SVGEGT. The DNA of the CDR3 is TGTGCCAGCAGTCCTCCGGGACTACAGGTGACCCAGTACTTC. Its translation is CASSPPGLQVTQYF.

This clonotype was recorded a few times. The chain employs TRBV5-1 and TRBJ1-2; 7 nucleotides agree with TRBD1. CDR1 and CDR2 (germline): SGHRS, YFSETQ. There are 15 residues in the CDR3. V trimming: 5 bases; J trimming: 0 bases; junction bases outside the gene matches: 7. The CDR3 here is CASSRGTVPNYGYTF. The CDR3 DNA reads TGCGCCAGCAGTCGAGGGACAGTACCTAACTATGGCTACACCTTC.

The V call is TRBV2, the J call TRBJ2-5; 7 bases are shared with TRBD1. The CDR3 length is 15 residues. V shed 2 bases, J shed 3 bases, and the junction held 6 bases outside the gene matches. From germline, CDR1 is SNHLY and CDR2 FYNNEI. For the CDR3, the DNA is TGTGCCAGCAGTGAACCCGGGACAGCGAAAGAGACCCAGTACTTC. Its translation: CASSEPGTAKETQYF.

This chain links TRBV20-1 with TRBJ2-7; 13 nucleotides line up with TRBD2. With V trimmed by 1 base and J by 1 base, 13 bases remained unmatched. CDR1 and CDR2 from the germline V gene are DFQATT and SNEGSKA (reference sequence). The CDR3 has 19 residues. CDR3 protein: CSARAYWTSGSLISYEQYF. In nucleotides, the CDR3 is TGCAGTGCTAGAGCCTACTGGACTAGCGGGAGTTTAATTTCCTACGAGCAGTACTTC.

This clonotype was picked up a small number of times. The chain employs TRBV7-3 and TRBJ2-7; 9 bases map to TRBD2. The V and J ends lost 5 bases and 2 bases, in that order; junction bases with no gene match: 4. Per germline, CDR1 SGHTA and CDR2 FQGTGA. This CDR3 is 14 amino acids long. The CDR3 here is CASSRGRGTYEQYF. In DNA form, the CDR3 reads TGTGCCAGCAGCCGCGGGAGGGGGACCTACGAGCAGTACTTC.

This clonotype has just a few counts. The V call is TRBV3-1, the J call TRBJ2-6, with D unclear. Germline CDR1 reads LGHDT; CDR2 reads YNNKEL (reference sequence). Trimming pared 0 bases from V and 4 bases from J, leaving 10 bases between. The CDR3 is 16 amino acids. As DNA, the CDR3 is TGTGCCAGCAGCCAAGACACATTGCCCGGGGCCAACGTCCTGACTTTC. As protein: CASSQDTLPGANVLTF.

There are many counts of this clonotype. This chain uses TRBV20-1 with TRBJ2-1; 7 nucleotides line up with TRBD2. The V gene end was trimmed by 4 bases and the J gene end by 4 bases; junction bases not matched to a gene: 10. From germline, CDR1 is DFQATT and CDR2 SNEGSKA (reference sequence). The CDR3 has 15 amino acids. The CDR3 region is CSATLHKAGYNEQFF. In nucleotides, the CDR3 is TGCAGTGCTACACTTCACAAAGCGGGATACAATGAGCAGTTCTTC.

This clonotype was seen more than once but under ten times. J is TRBJ2-2 and V is TRBV5-1; 10 bases line up with TRBD1. The CDR3 is made up of 15 amino acids. Germline V gene data show CDR1 as SGHRS and CDR2 as YFSETQ. V shed 4 bases, J shed 5 bases, and the junction held 5 bases outside the gene matches. The CDR3 region is CASSKGQGKTGELFF. CDR3 DNA sequence: TGCGCCAGCAGCAAGGGACAGGGGAAGACCGGGGAGCTGTTTTTT.

In this sample, this clonotype turned up a few times. The chain uses TRBV9 and TRBJ2-1; D is perhaps TRBD2 (6 bases). The CDR3 length is 17 residues. The germline V gene encodes CDR1 SGDLS and CDR2 YYNGEE. Trimming removed 0 bases at V and 0 bases at J, with 13 bases between. CDR3 in DNA: TGTGCCAGCAGCGTAGGAGGTAGCGGACCCTCCTACAATGAGCAGTTCTTC. Translating it yields CASSVGGSGPSYNEQFF.

The rearrangement uses TRBV6-2 or TRBV6-3 and TRBJ2-3, with 8 bases that match TRBD2. CDR1 MNHEY and CDR2 SVGEGT come from the germline V gene. The CDR3 contains 15 residues. V lost 6 bases to trimming and J lost 1 base; unmatched junction nucleotides: 6. The CDR3 is CASRENSGGTDTQYF. The DNA for the CDR3 is TGTGCCAGCAGGGAGAATAGCGGGGGCACAGATACGCAGTATTTT.

This chain joins TRBV5-6 and TRBJ1-6; D gene uncertain. The germline V gene encodes CDR1 SGHDT and CDR2 YYEEEE. V was pared by 1 base and J by 6 bases, with 14 bases between. CDR3 size: 16 residues. The CDR3 protein is CASSLNRKPSNSPLHF. CDR3 nucleotides: TGTGCCAGCAGCTTGAACCGCAAACCCTCTAATTCACCCCTCCACTTT.

About this clonotype: The germline gene is not matched at one end of the junction; a read error may be the cause. The V call is TRBV7-2, the J call TRBJ2-3, with a possible D match to TRBD1 (5 bases). CDR3 length equals 14 residues. The germline V gene has CDR1 SGHTA and CDR2 FQGNSA. The CDR3 DNA sequence: TGTGCCAGCGGCTTAGGGGCCCATGGTGATACGCAGTATTTT. Translated, it gives CASGLGAHGDTQYF. Filled out from reference TRBV7-2 and TRBJ2-3, the complete variable domain reads GAGVSQSPSNKVTEKGKDVELRCDPISGHTALYWYRQSLGQGLEFLIYFQGNSAPDKSGLPSDRFSAERTGGSVSTLTIQRTQQEDSAVYLCASGLGAHGDTQYFGPGTRLTVL.

This clonotype appeared a few times. The chain joins TRBV7-8 to TRBJ2-1; 7 nucleotides agree with TRBD2. After removal of 4 bases from V and 9 bases from J, the junction contained 12 bases not matched to a gene. Germline CDR1 SGHVS, CDR2 FQNEAQ. CDR3 length: 15 amino acids. The CDR3 bases are TGTGCCAGCAGCTCGACGGGGGGAACCCGCGGTGAGCAGTTCTTC. Translation gives CASSSTGGTRGEQFF. The full variable domain, in which reference TRBV7-8 and TRBJ2-1 provide the parts outside the CDR3, is GAGVSQSPRYKVAKRGQDVALRCDPISGHVSLFWYQQALGQGPEFLTYFQNEAQLDKSGLPSDRFFAERPEGSVSTLKIQRTQQEDSAVYLCASSSTGGTRGEQFFGPGTRLTVL.

This clonotype was seen repeatedly, ten times or more. The chain carries TRBV7-3 and TRBJ2-1; D not resolved. The germline V gene has CDR1 SGHTA and CDR2 FQGTGA. The CDR3 consists of 15 residues. V lost 0 bases and J lost 1, with 7 bases in between. The CDR3 sequence is CASSLTGSSYNEQFF. In nucleotides, the CDR3 is TGTGCCAGCAGCTTAACGGGATCTTCCTACAATGAGCAGTTCTTC.

V usage is TRBV5-1 and J usage is TRBJ2-4, with 14 bases matching TRBD2. The end of the DNA aligns better with TRBJ2-7, so the J call may be wrong. Germline CDR1 is SGHRS and CDR2 is YFSETQ. This CDR3 has 17 residues. CDR3 region: CASSAGLAGGGLYEQYF. The DNA of the CDR3 is TGCGCCAGCAGCGCAGGACTAGCGGGGGGCGGTCTCTACGAGCAGTACTTC.

The chain has TRBV24-1 and TRBJ2-3, with D possibly being TRBD1 (8 bases). Trimming stripped 4 bases from V and 5 bases from J, with 24 bases between. Germline V gives CDR1 KGHDR, CDR2 SFDVKD. The CDR3 has 18 amino acids. The CDR3 DNA reads as TGTGCCACCAGTGACCCTATCAAGGACAGGGAGGGCAAAGATACGCAGTATTTT. Translating it yields CATSDPIKDREGKDTQYF.

This chain links TRBV6-6 with TRBJ2-7; D gene unclear. The germline V gene encodes CDR1 MNHNY and CDR2 SVGAGI (reference sequence). Trimming cost V 6 bases and J 4 bases, with 10 bases left between them. The CDR3 covers 12 residues. CDR3 loop: CASRSVGYEQYF. CDR3 nucleotide sequence: TGTGCCAGCAGGTCGGTGGGGTACGAGCAGTACTTC.

J is TRBJ2-1 and V is TRBV5-5, with TRBD1 identical over 11 bases. The DNA end favors TRBJ2-7, so the J call may be wrong. Germline V gene lookup returns CDR1 SGHKS and CDR2 YYEKEE (reference sequence). The CDR3 spans 15 residues. The CDR3 spells CASSGEQGQGGEQYF. The CDR3 DNA reads as TGTGCCAGCAGCGGCGAACAGGGACAGGGGGGAGAGCAGTACTTC.

In its sample, this clonotype was seen a few times. The chain combines TRBV5-6 with TRBJ2-5, with unresolved D. The CDR3 length is 15 residues. Trimming removed 1 base at V and 2 bases at J, with 12 bases between. The V gene's germline CDR1 is SGHDT and CDR2 YYEEEE. CDR3 sequence reads: CASSLTRMQQETQYF. CDR3 bases: TGTGCCAGCAGCTTGACCAGGATGCAACAAGAGACCCAGTACTTC.

Only one count was recorded for this clonotype. The chain carries TRBV11-1 and TRBJ1-1; D uncertain. Germline values: CDR1 SGHAT, CDR2 FQDESV (reference sequence). Trimming shortened V by 5 bases and J by 0 bases, and 31 bases separated the two germline ends. The CDR3 loop spans 21 amino acids. For the CDR3, the DNA is TGTGCCAGCAGCCTTAAAGGCGGTTTTTCGTGGACCGAATTCATGAACACTGAAGCTTTCTTT. This codes for CASSLKGGFSWTEFMNTEAFF.

V usage is TRBV13 and J usage is TRBJ2-1, with D possibly TRBD2 on 6 matching bases. V lost 5 bases, J lost 0 bases, and 17 bases lay in between. The CDR3 consists of 17 residues. Germline V gives CDR1 PRHDT, CDR2 FYEKMQ (reference sequence). CDR3 sequence: CASSPGTSYSSYNEQFF. The CDR3 region has the DNA TGTGCCAGCAGCCCCGGGACTTCCTATAGCTCCTACAATGAGCAGTTCTTC.

The chain carries TRBV20-1 and TRBJ2-5; D uncertain. The J call is doubtful: the DNA matches TRBJ2-7 better. The CDR3 has 15 residues. Per the germline V gene, CDR1 is DFQATT and CDR2 is SNEGSKA (reference sequence). CDR3: CSARDQTARSYEQYF. CDR3 nucleotides: TGCAGTGCTAGAGATCAAACGGCGAGGAGCTACGAGCAGTACTTC.

The chain employs TRBV4-3 and TRBJ1-1, with D unclear. With 0 bases removed from V and 4 bases from J, the gap between germline ends came to 24 bases. Germline CDR1 LGHNA, CDR2 YSLEER. The CDR3 spans 19 residues. In nucleotides, the CDR3 is TGCGCCAGCAGCCAAGACCCCCCCGGAGGTCGTGGAAAAAGCACTGAAGCTTTCTTT. Its protein is CASSQDPPGGRGKSTEAFF.

The V gene is TRBV18, the J gene TRBJ2-1; no reliable D call. From germline, CDR1 is KGHSH and CDR2 LQKENI. V dropped 0 bases and J dropped 0 bases, with 9 bases sitting between them. The CDR3 runs 16 residues. DNA of the CDR3: TGTGCCAGCTCACCACCGCAGGCCAGCTCCTACAATGAGCAGTTCTTC. It is translated as CASSPPQASSYNEQFF.

This clonotype appeared a few times. The CDR3 loop reads CASSQDRAGATEAFF. CDR3 bases: TGCGCCAGCAGCCAAGATCGGGCTGGAGCCACTGAAGCTTTCTTT. This chain links TRBV4-1 with TRBJ1-1; D is unclear. CDR1 and CDR2 from the germline V gene are MGHRA and YSYEKL. The CDR3 runs to 15 residues. Trimming removed 0 bases from V and 4 bases from J, with 12 bases in between.